This TCR beta chain was found in a study of blood T cells in healthy people across ages. The study's findings and limits: A roughly linear fall in TCR beta diversity per million T cells was seen with increasing age.

A J-beta primer mix and a sample-barcoded 5' primer were used in a second PCR of about 6 to 12 cycles. The authors tagged each cDNA molecule using a template-switch adaptor with 12 random nucleotides. TCRdb passed the 5' RACE reads through MiXCR, listing each CDR3 protein once. The sample includes some 760,000 distinct CDR3 sequences, roughly 25% seen only once; the top ten take under 4%. The CDR3 consists of 13 residues. Germline values: CDR1 DFQATT, CDR2 SNEGSKA (reference sequence). The V gene end was trimmed by 6 bases and the J gene end by 3 bases; junction bases not matched to a gene: 4. In its sample, this clonotype was seen many times. Its antigen is not identified. The same data also went into a second study, on T cells of mothers and their children. That publication notes: Material was donated by three healthy Caucasian mothers and their six children.

The sequenced material came from blood. The chain recombines TRBV20-1 with TRBJ2-1, with 8 bases that match TRBD2. The sequence derives from a boy younger than 18 in good health. CDR3 protein: CSAISGDYNEQFF. CDR3 sequence (DNA): TGCAGTGCCATTAGCGGGGACTACAATGAGCAGTTCTTC.